This TCR beta chain was identified in a study of CD8+ T cells in alopecia areata. The study's findings and limits: An increase in clonality over normal scalp was evident in lesional scalp, especially alopecia totalis/universalis.

It was cDNA, reverse transcribed from extracted RNA, that served as the sequencing template. Assay used: immunoSEQ multiplex PCR; TCRdb lists only in-frame clones, some missing. The sample comprises 150,000 to 190,000 clones, about 53% of which are singletons, and 19% rests with the top ten. The CDR3 contains 14 residues. Germline assignment: CDR1 GTSNPN and CDR2 SVGIG (reference sequence). V dropped 0 bases and J dropped 2 bases, with 10 bases sitting between them. Concerning this clone itself: Its antigen remains unknown.

The sequencing used CD8+ T cells sorted from blood, collected at week 0. The sequence was obtained from a human donor with alopecia areata. V is TRBV30 and J is TRBJ1-1; D perhaps matches TRBD1 (6 bases). The CDR3 nucleotides read TGTGCCTGGAGTGTAGGGACAACAAACACTGAAGCTTTCTTT. Residues: CAWSVGTTNTEAFF. The full variable domain, its missing parts supplied by reference TRBV30 and TRBJ1-1, is SQTIHQWPATLVQPVGSPLSLECTVEGTSNPNLYWYRQAAGRGLQLLFYSVGIGQISSEVPQNLSASRPQDRQFILSSKKLLLSDSGFYLCAWSVGTTNTEAFFGQGTRLTVV.